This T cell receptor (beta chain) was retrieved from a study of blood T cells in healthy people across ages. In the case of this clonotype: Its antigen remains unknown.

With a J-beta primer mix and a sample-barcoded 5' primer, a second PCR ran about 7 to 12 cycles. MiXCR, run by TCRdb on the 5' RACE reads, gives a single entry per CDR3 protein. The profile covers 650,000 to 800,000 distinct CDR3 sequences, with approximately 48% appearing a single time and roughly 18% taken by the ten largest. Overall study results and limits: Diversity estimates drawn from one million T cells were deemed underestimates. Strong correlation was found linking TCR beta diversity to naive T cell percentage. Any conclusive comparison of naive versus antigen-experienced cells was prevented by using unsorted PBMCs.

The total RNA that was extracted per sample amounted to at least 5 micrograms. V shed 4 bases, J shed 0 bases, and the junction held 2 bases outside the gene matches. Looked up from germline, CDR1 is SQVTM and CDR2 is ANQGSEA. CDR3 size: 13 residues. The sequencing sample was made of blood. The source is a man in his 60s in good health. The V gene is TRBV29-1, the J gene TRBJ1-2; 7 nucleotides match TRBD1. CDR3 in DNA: TGCAGCGTTGTAGGGACAGCTAACTATGGCTACACCTTC. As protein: CSVVGTANYGYTF.